This note documents a single TCR beta chain sequence. Its antigen remains unidentified. This sample is drawn from a study of beta chain features in type 1 diabetes. Findings and limits, study-wide: Fewer insertions but more deletions were seen at VDJ junctions in type 1 diabetes patients.

Expressed TCRB transcripts were sequenced, since all the RNA that had been isolated was reverse transcribed. Data came from immunoSEQ multiplex PCR; TCRdb stores just in-frame clones and leaves some out. This table has just over 600,000 clones, 15% appearing once. Only one heparinised blood draw was taken per donor, and its volume averaged about 120 mL. Sorted cells reached over 95% purity in every population. Germline trimming cut 6 bases from V and 3 bases from J; bases unmatched to any gene: 9. This CDR3 has 15 residues. CDR1 MNHEY and CDR2 SVGAGI come from the germline V gene. Sequencing was done on a sample of naive CD4+ T cells from blood. The clonotype originates from a man aged 18 to 29 in good health. The chain recombines TRBV6-5 with TRBJ2-5; 8 nucleotides align to TRBD2. For the CDR3, the DNA is TGTGCCAGCAGCTCAGCGGGAGCCGGGAAAGAGACCCAGTACTTC. This sequence encodes CASSSAGAGKETQYF.